This entry concerns a single TCR beta chain. Its antigen is not identified. Measured with immunoSEQ multiplex PCR; TCRdb has only the in-frame clones, and not every one. The table records about 10,000 clones, 63% of them present only once. This entry is derived from a study of OX40 agonist ivuxolimab in advanced cancers. Samples of blood were obtained at baseline, on cycle 4 day 1, and on cycle 7 day 1. The CDR3 extends over 15 amino acids. With 0 bases clipped from V and 3 bases from J, the junction kept 4 bases outside the gene matches. The V gene's germline CDR1 is SGHRS and CDR2 YFSETQ. Study-wide results and limits: Still undetermined is the antigen specificity of the expanded peripheral T cells. Clones of CD4+ and CD8+ blood T cells grew by week 6 at doses of 0.1 to 3.0 mg/kg.

The V gene is TRBV5-1, the J gene TRBJ1-1; 8 bases align to TRBD1. The starting material was CD4+ or CD8+ T cells sorted from blood, obtained in a trial of the OX40 agonist ivuxolimab. The TCR originated in an adult with an advanced solid tumor such as melanoma, head and neck, liver or kidney cancer. CDR3 amino acids: CASSLGTGLDTEAFF. The CDR3 bases are TGCGCCAGCAGCTTGGGGACAGGGTTGGACACTGAAGCTTTCTTT.